This is a list of T cell receptor beta chains from one sample in a study of T-cell memory formation after mild COVID-19. TCRdb independently ran MiXCR on the 5' RACE reads; one entry per CDR3 protein. The sample contains about 110,000 distinct CDR3 sequences, about 17% of which appear only once. Sequenced: PBMCs or a T cell subset sorted from them (not recorded which). The receptors were gathered from an adult woman who had mild COVID-19 (a few samples of this study predate the infection). Cell type and time point are not known. Each CDR3 is given with its conserved first and last residue. A D gene is named only where the DNA matches it firmly. Expanded clones get a size class; other rows say once, few or many, or leave the size out.

TRBJ2-2 TRBD1 NA TRBV2 TGTGCCAGCAGTGAACGGGACAGTCCCGGGGAGCTGTTTTTT CASSERDSPGELFF
TRBJ2-1 NA few TRBV7-8 TGTGCCAGCAGCTTAGAGGACGATGAGCAGTTCTTC CASSLEDDEQFF
TRBJ2-3 TRBD1 NA TRBV6-2/TRBV6-3 TGTGCCAGCAGTGACAGGGAGAGCACAGATACGCAGTATTTT CASSDRESTDTQYF
TRBJ2-1 NA NA TRBV5-4 TGTGCCAGCAGCTTGGATCTAGCAGACCCCGACAGCACCTACAATGAGCAGTTCTTC CASSLDLADPDSTYNEQFF
TRBJ2-3 TRBD2 few TRBV9 TGTGCCAGCAGCCGACTAGCGGGGGGACCCACAGATACGCAGTATTTT CASSRLAGGPTDTQYF
TRBJ2-2 TRBD1 few TRBV24-1 TGTGCCACCAGTGAACGGACGGGACAGTACTCCGAGCTGTTTTTT CATSERTGQYSELFF
TRBJ2-4 NA once TRBV12-3/TRBV12-4 TGTGCCAGCAGTTTAAGCCCGGGGAGGTGGGACAAAAACATTCAGTACTTC CASSLSPGRWDKNIQYF
TRBJ2-3 NA NA TRBV15 TGTGCCACCAGCAGAGATACTTGGGGACCCACAGATACGCAGTATTTT CATSRDTWGPTDTQYF
TRBJ1-1 NA NA TRBV7-9 TGTGCCAGCAGCTCGGGAGGAGGGTGGGCTGAAGCTTTCTTT CASSSGGGWAEAFF
TRBJ2-7 NA few TRBV11-2 TGTGCCAGCAGCTTCCGGGACTTGATCTACGAGCAGTACTTC CASSFRDLIYEQYF